The clone carrying this T cell receptor (beta chain) was seen repeatedly, ten times or more. The target antigen is unknown. Germline loops: CDR1 DFQATT, CDR2 SNEGSKA (reference sequence). This CDR3 has 13 amino acids. With 0 bases clipped from V and 3 bases from J, the junction kept 2 bases outside the gene matches. MiXCR, applied by TCRdb to the 5' RACE reads, yields one record per CDR3 protein. The sample records some 140,000 distinct CDR3 sequences, about 6.7% being singletons. This sample stems from a study of CD8 T cells in ankylosing spondylitis. Whole-study results and caveats: Seemingly characteristic of ankylosing spondylitis blood was a TCR beta motif consisting of about 8 highly homologous variants. CD8+ disease-linked clones were present at relatively low frequencies in blood.

The receptor's source is a female donor with ankylosing spondylitis or in good health (not recorded which). The V call is TRBV20-1, the J call TRBJ2-7; 7 bases agree with TRBD2. The sample comprised blood, either unsorted or a sorted T cell fraction (not recorded which). CDR3 DNA: TGCAGTGCTAGAGACGGCGGGGGCTACGAGCAGTACTTC. It is translated as CSARDGGGYEQYF.